The next 20 T cell receptor beta chains were all read from a single sample in a study of cytomegalovirus exposure and HLA in healthy donors. PCR was performed using 60 Vbeta and 13 Jbeta primers. Only in-frame clones appear in the TCRdb table, and some are missing; sequencing was by immunoSEQ multiplex PCR. The profile covers about 120,000 clones, with over 60% appearing a single time and about 4.5% taken by the ten largest. Sequencing was performed on PBMCs. These receptors all come from a man aged 30-40 years in good health and CMV-seropositive.

V is TRBV5-8 and J is TRBJ1-5; 7 nucleotides align to TRBD1. Trimming took 4 bases from V and 3 from J; bases not matched to a gene: 7. CDR3 length: 15 residues. Germline V CDR1 and CDR2: SGHTS, YDEGEE. The CDR3 DNA follows: TGTGCCAGCAGCCCCCAAGGACAGGTCAATCAGCCCCAGCATTTT. This sequence encodes CASSPQGQVNQPQHF.

The chain recombines TRBV13 with TRBJ1-1, with D possibly TRBD1 on 5 matching bases. CDR1 and CDR2 (germline): PRHDT, FYEKMQ (reference sequence). Trimming shortened V by 2 bases and J by 2 bases, and 18 bases separated the two germline ends. CDR3 length: 17 amino acids. The CDR3 is CASSLNPGQGFNTEAFF. The CDR3 nucleotides are TGTGCCAGCAGCTTAAACCCAGGGCAGGGATTTAACACTGAAGCTTTCTTT.

The gene calls are TRBV28 and TRBJ1-5, with 7 nucleotides matching TRBD1. This CDR3 region has 18 residues. Germline CDR1 reads MDHEN; CDR2 reads SYDVKM. V shed 3 bases, J shed 2 bases, and the junction held 13 bases outside the gene matches. The CDR3 DNA follows: TGTGCCAGCAGTTTGTTCGAGGGGGCAGCGGGTGGCAATCAGCCCCAGCATTTT. It is translated as CASSLFEGAAGGNQPQHF.

The J gene is TRBJ1-1, the V gene TRBV12-5, with D possibly matching TRBD1 (5 bases). Trimming cost V 4 bases and J 7 bases, with 19 bases left between them. The CDR3 covers 15 residues. Germline assignment: CDR1 LGHNT and CDR2 FRNRAP. The CDR3 protein is CASGSTTRVLYEAFF. CDR3 in DNA: TGTGCTAGTGGTTCCACGACCAGGGTATTATATGAAGCTTTCTTT.

J is TRBJ2-1 and V is TRBV5-1; 13 nucleotides align to TRBD2. V was pared by 4 bases and J by 10 bases, with 5 bases of the junction left unmatched. Germline CDR1 SGHRS, CDR2 YFSETQ. The CDR3 runs to 14 residues. The CDR3 region is CASSQGLAGWEQFF. Here the CDR3 DNA reads TGCGCCAGCAGCCAGGGACTAGCGGGATGGGAGCAGTTCTTC.

This chain joins TRBV10-3 and TRBJ2-1; 9 bases are shared with TRBD2. This CDR3 spans 16 amino acids. The trim removed 4 bases at V and 3 bases at J, leaving 7 bases unmatched. Per germline, CDR1 ENHRY and CDR2 SYGVKD. This chain's CDR3 is CAISVGGRAYYNEQFF. CDR3 in DNA: TGTGCCATCAGTGTAGGCGGGAGGGCCTACTACAATGAGCAGTTCTTC.

This chain's CDR3 is CASSLSNRPNTEAFF. The CDR3, as DNA: TGTGCCAGCAGTTTATCTAACAGACCGAACACTGAAGCTTTCTTT. The gene calls are TRBV28 and TRBJ1-1; D gene unclear. The V end lost 1 base, the J end lost 1 base, and 10 bases lay between the germline ends. The CDR3 covers 15 residues. Germline CDR1 reads MDHEN; CDR2 reads SYDVKM.

The chain recombines TRBV4-1 with TRBJ2-1; 9 bases line up with TRBD1. CDR1 is MGHRA and CDR2 is YSYEKL in the germline V gene. V shed 4 bases and J 5 bases; nucleotides not matched to a gene: 3. The CDR3 spans 14 residues. CDR3 nucleotide sequence: TGCGCCAGCAGCCGGGACAGGGCCAACAATGAGCAGTTCTTC. Translated: CASSRDRANNEQFF.

The chain links TRBV6-6 to TRBJ2-7; 11 bases align to TRBD2. J lost 1 base, V lost 6 bases, and 5 bases had no gene match. Germline V lookup: CDR1 MNHNY, CDR2 SVGAGI (reference sequence). The CDR3 sequence is 15 residues long. CDR3 amino acids: CASRPGLAASYEQYF. The DNA for the CDR3 is TGTGCCAGCAGACCGGGACTAGCGGCGTCCTACGAGCAGTACTTC.

This rearrangement joins TRBV28 to TRBJ2-3, with TRBD2 as a possible D gene (7 bases). V lost 7 bases and J 3 bases, leaving 17 bases between the germline ends. The CDR3 has 15 residues. The germline gives CDR1 MDHEN, CDR2 SYDVKM. The CDR3 sequence is CASTEGGSSTDTQYF. In nucleotides, the CDR3 is TGTGCCAGCACAGAGGGGGGGTCTTCAACAGATACGCAGTATTTT.

This chain connects TRBV11-2 to TRBJ2-1; TRBD2 matches 7 bases. Trimming took 3 bases from V and 7 from J; bases not matched to a gene: 9. CDR1 is SGHAT, CDR2 FQNNGV, per germline. The CDR3 has 15 amino acids. CDR3: CASSLWTGGGNEQFF. Written as DNA, the CDR3 is TGTGCCAGCAGCTTGTGGACGGGAGGAGGAAATGAGCAGTTCTTC.

The chain carries TRBV11-3 and TRBJ1-2; unclear D gene. V was cut by 6 bases and J by 4 bases, with 15 bases left in between. This CDR3 has 14 amino acids. CDR1 and CDR2 (germline): SGHNT, YENEEA. CDR3 bases: TGTGCCAGCAGTCAACGAGGGTTTACCTATGGCTACACCTTC. This gives the protein CASSQRGFTYGYTF.

The chain couples TRBV5-4 to TRBJ2-7, with TRBD2 identical over 9 bases. There are 16 residues in the CDR3. J was trimmed by 1 base and V by 4 bases; bases with no gene match: 9. The germline gives CDR1 SGHNT, CDR2 YYREEE (reference sequence). The CDR3 here is CASSRDRLAASYEQYF. CDR3 nucleotide sequence: TGTGCCAGCAGCAGGGATCGACTAGCGGCTTCCTACGAGCAGTACTTC.

The rearrangement links TRBV19 to TRBJ2-2; D call uncertain. Germline CDR1 reads LNHDA; CDR2 reads SQIVND (reference sequence). This CDR3 has 13 amino acids. V was cut by 3 bases and J by 7 bases, with 9 bases left in between. The CDR3 spells CASSMSVRGELFF. The CDR3 DNA is TGTGCCAGTAGTATGTCGGTTCGCGGGGAGCTGTTTTTT.

This sequence joins TRBV15 and TRBJ2-5; D is possibly TRBD1 (5 bases). The CDR3 runs 15 residues. CDR1 LNHNV and CDR2 YYDKDF come from the germline V gene (reference sequence). Trimming took off 4 bases at V and 1 base at J, with 13 bases between the two ends. CDR3 sequence reads: CATSTPRTFQETQYF. The CDR3 DNA is TGTGCCACCAGCACCCCTCGGACATTCCAAGAGACCCAGTACTTC.

The chain combines TRBV6-5 with TRBJ2-3; 7 positions match TRBD2. This CDR3 is 15 amino acids long. V shed 0 bases and J 4 bases; nucleotides not matched to a gene: 4. Germline V gene sequence: CDR1 MNHEY, CDR2 SVGAGI. The chain's CDR3 is CASSYSWREPDTQYF. For the CDR3, the DNA is TGTGCCAGCAGTTACTCGTGGCGGGAGCCAGATACGCAGTATTTT.

The DNA of the CDR3 is TGTGCCAGCAGCCAAGGACAGGGTACCTATGGCTACACCTTC. Residues: CASSQGQGTYGYTF. The rearrangement uses TRBV4-2 and TRBJ1-2, with 7 bases lining up with TRBD1. With 1 base clipped from V and 4 bases from J, the junction kept 3 bases outside the gene matches. The CDR3 length is 14 residues. Germline assignment: CDR1 LGHNA and CDR2 YNFKEQ.

The chain carries TRBV21-1 and TRBJ1-4. TRBV21-1 is given as a pseudogene. The CDR3 contains 19 residues. In nucleotides, the CDR3 is TGTGCCAGCAGCAAAGTCGTGGGGGGTCTGAGACTACTTAATGAAAAACTGTTTTTT. Its protein product is CASSKVVGGLRLLNEKLFF.

The gene calls are TRBV2 and TRBJ2-1; D gene ambiguous. Germline CDR1 and CDR2: SNHLY and FYNNEI. The CDR3 spans 13 residues. The germline V and J ends were trimmed by 7 bases and 1 base, with 8 bases remaining between them. CDR3 bases: TGTGCCAGCAAAGCAGGTTCCTACAATGAGCAGTTCTTC. This sequence encodes CASKAGSYNEQFF. Looking up the rest from reference TRBV2 and TRBJ2-1 gives the full variable domain: EPEVTQTPSHQVTQMGQEVILRCVPISNHLYFYWYRQILGQKVEFLVSFYNNEISEKSEIFDDQFSVERPDGSNFTLKIRSTKLEDSAMYFCASKAGSYNEQFFGPGTRLTVL.

The rearrangement uses TRBV27 and TRBJ1-5; the D is unclear. CDR3 length equals 15 residues. CDR1 is MNHEY and CDR2 is SMNVEV in the germline V gene (reference sequence). Trimming shortened V by 0 bases and J by 3 bases, and 9 bases separated the two germline ends. CDR3 amino acids: CASSLSVQYNQPQHF. DNA of the CDR3: TGTGCCAGCAGTTTATCGGTACAGTACAATCAGCCCCAGCATTTT.